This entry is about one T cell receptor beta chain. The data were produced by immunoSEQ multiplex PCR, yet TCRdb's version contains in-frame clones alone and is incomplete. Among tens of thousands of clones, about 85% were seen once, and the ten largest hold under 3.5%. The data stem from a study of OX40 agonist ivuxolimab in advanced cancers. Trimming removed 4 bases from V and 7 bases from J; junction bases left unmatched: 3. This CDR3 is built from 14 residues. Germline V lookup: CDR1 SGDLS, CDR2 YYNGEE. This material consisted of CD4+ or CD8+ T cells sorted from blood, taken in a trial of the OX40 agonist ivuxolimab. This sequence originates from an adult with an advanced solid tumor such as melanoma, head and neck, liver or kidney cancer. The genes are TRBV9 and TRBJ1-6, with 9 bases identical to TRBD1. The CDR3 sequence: CASSMGTGNSPLHF. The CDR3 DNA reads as TGTGCCAGCAGCATGGGGACAGGGAATTCACCCCTCCACTTT.